This T cell receptor (beta chain) derives from a study of cytomegalovirus exposure and HLA in healthy donors. TCRdb's copy holds only in-frame clones and misses some; the assay was immunoSEQ multiplex PCR. In the table there are 90,000 to 150,000 clones, roughly 90% of which are singletons. Looked up from germline, CDR1 is SNHLY and CDR2 is FYNNEI. The length of the CDR3 is 12 residues. V lost 5 bases, J lost 3 bases, and 7 bases lay in between. Findings of the study overall: Cytomegalovirus status, reportedly, was diagnosed with high specificity and sensitivity by the classifier.

Comments on this clone: Its matching antigen is unknown.

The gene calls are TRBV2 and TRBJ1-2; D remains ambiguous. The sequencing sample was made of PBMCs. This TCR derives from a woman between 18 and 29 years old in good health and CMV-seropositive. CDR3 sequence: CASSQMDYGYTF. CDR3 coding DNA: TGTGCCAGCAGTCAGATGGACTATGGCTACACCTTC.